The 32 T cell receptor beta chains below all came from one sample that was sequenced in a study of blood T cell repertoires in COVID-19 (TCRdb year 2020). Libraries were prepared through the immunoSEQ multiplex PCR assay. TCRdb stores this immuneACCESS table with in-frame sequences only. Part of the clones is absent; in the studies checked, under half of the shortfall reflects unresolved V genes, and no reason is known for the rest. This sample holds 80,000 to 90,000 clones; roughly 85% were observed only once. The ten largest clones take up about 5.3% of the sample. Sequencing was done on a sample of peripheral blood. The source of these receptors is a man between 60 and 75 years old with acute or convalescent COVID-19.

A few counts support this clone. The chain joins TRBV7-2 to TRBJ1-5, with D uncertain. The V gene's germline CDR1 is SGHTA and CDR2 FQGNSA. The CDR3 extends over 15 amino acids. V lost 1 base and J 3 bases, leaving 10 bases between the germline ends. The CDR3 region has the DNA TGTGCCAGCAGCTTAGACCGGGAGACCAATCAGCCCCAGCATTTT. This translates into CASSLDRETNQPQHF.

V gene TRBV27 combines with J gene TRBJ1-2; D ambiguous. The length of the CDR3 is 13 residues. The germline gives CDR1 MNHEY, CDR2 SMNVEV (reference sequence). Between the trimmed V and J ends, which lost 6 bases and 14 bases, there was a span of 22 bases. The DNA for the CDR3 is TGTGCCAGCAGGGACCGGCCCGAGGAGGCTGTAACCTTC. Translated, it gives CASRDRPEEAVTF.

Only one count was recorded for this clone. The V and J genes are TRBV20-1 and TRBJ1-3; D unresolved. The CDR3 spans 14 residues. Germline CDR1 reads DFQATT; CDR2 reads SNEGSKA (reference sequence). V was pared by 3 bases and J by 2 bases, with 11 bases between. CDR3 in amino acids: CSASRLMAGNTIYF. DNA for the CDR3: TGCAGTGCTAGTAGACTTATGGCTGGAAACACCATATATTTT.

The V gene is TRBV18, the J gene TRBJ1-1; 9 bases fit TRBD1. Germline V gene data show CDR1 as KGHSH and CDR2 as LQKENI. The CDR3 is 15 residues long. Trimming took 3 bases from V and 5 from J; bases not matched to a gene: 7. For the CDR3, the DNA is TGTGCCAGCTCACCCGAACAGGGGGCGCAGACTGAAGCTTTCTTT. Its protein is CASSPEQGAQTEAFF.

This sequence joins TRBV7-9 and TRBJ2-5, with 8 bases that match TRBD1. The CDR3 totals 14 residues. Germline V gene data show CDR1 as SEHNR and CDR2 as FQNEAQ (reference sequence). Trimming at V came to 4 bases and at J to 5 bases, leaving 6 bases not matched to a gene. CDR3: CASSSQGVGETQYF. In DNA form, the CDR3 reads TGTGCCAGCAGCTCACAGGGGGTGGGGGAGACCCAGTACTTC.

This clone was observed a single time. The V and J genes are TRBV19 and TRBJ1-5; D is uncertain. In germline, CDR1 is LNHDA, CDR2 SQIVND (reference sequence). The CDR3 contains 14 residues. The germline V and J ends were trimmed by 5 bases and 0 bases, with 8 bases remaining between them. CDR3 coding DNA: TGTGCCAGTAGTGTTCAGGATAGCAATCAGCCCCAGCATTTT. Protein: CASSVQDSNQPQHF.

J is TRBJ2-5 and V is TRBV20-1, with D possibly matching TRBD1 (5 bases). This CDR3 is 15 amino acids long. Germline-derived CDR1 and CDR2 are DFQATT and SNEGSKA (reference sequence). Deletions cut 4 bases from V and 5 bases from J, with 20 bases between. The CDR3 spells CSANEWAGLAETQYF. The CDR3 DNA reads as TGCAGTGCTAATGAGTGGGCAGGGTTGGCCGAGACCCAGTACTTC.

This clone was detected once. The rearrangement links TRBV6-5 to TRBJ1-5; no definite D call. Looked up from germline, CDR1 is MNHEY and CDR2 is SVGAGI. The CDR3 has 14 amino acids. V lost 4 bases and J lost 4, with 11 bases in between. As DNA, the CDR3 is TGTGCCAGCAGTTCGGGTAATGGTAATCAGCCCCAGCATTTT. It translates to CASSSGNGNQPQHF.

The CDR3 loop reads CASSKVGAGTEAFF. CDR3 in DNA: TGTGCCAGCAGTAAGGTGGGGGCGGGCACTGAAGCTTTCTTT. The chain uses TRBV6-2 or TRBV6-3 and TRBJ1-1, with D tentatively TRBD1 (6 bases). V shed 5 bases and J shed 4 bases, with 14 bases lying between them. The germline CDR1 and CDR2 sequences are MNHEY and SVGEGT. The CDR3 covers 14 residues.

V gene TRBV6-5 combines with J gene TRBJ2-5; 10 positions match TRBD1. This CDR3 has 15 residues. V lost 7 bases to trimming and J lost 4 bases; unmatched junction nucleotides: 9. CDR1 is MNHEY and CDR2 is SVGAGI in the germline V gene. CDR3 nucleotides: TGTGCCAGCAACCTAGTGGGGACAGGGGTAGAGACCCAGTACTTC. Its protein product is CASNLVGTGVETQYF.

CDR3 sequence reads: CASSEALLQGPIYGYTF. The CDR3 DNA is TGTGCCAGCAGTGAAGCGCTTCTTCAGGGCCCGATCTATGGCTACACCTTC. The rearrangement joins TRBV6-1 to TRBJ1-2, with D tentatively TRBD1 (5 bases). V lost 0 bases and J 4 bases, leaving 18 bases between the germline ends. Germline-derived CDR1 and CDR2 are MNHNS and SASEGT. CDR3 length: 17 residues.

The rearrangement joins TRBV3-1 (or the pseudogene TRBV3-2) to TRBJ1-5, with a weak D call TRBD1 (6 bases). This CDR3 is built from 14 residues. Germline loops: CDR1 LGHDT, CDR2 YNNKEL (reference sequence). Trimming took 4 bases from V and 2 from J, leaving 9 bases between them. CDR3 sequence reads: CASSPTGRNQPQHF. The CDR3 DNA reads TGTGCCAGCAGCCCGACAGGTCGCAATCAGCCCCAGCATTTT.

The chain is built from TRBV6-1 and TRBJ1-1; D possibly corresponds to TRBD1 (5 bases). The germline V gene encodes CDR1 MNHNS and CDR2 SASEGT. The CDR3 contains 14 residues. The V and J ends lost 3 bases and 5 bases respectively, with 13 bases between them. CDR3 amino acids: CASSDGWGETEAFF. The CDR3 DNA reads as TGTGCCAGCAGTGATGGCTGGGGGGAAACTGAAGCTTTCTTT.

In DNA, the CDR3 is TGTGCCAGCAGCTTAAACCTCGCGGGGACCCAGTACTTC. Translated: CASSLNLAGTQYF. The chain uses TRBV7-2 and TRBJ2-5; TRBD2 might be the D (5 bases). This CDR3 spans 13 amino acids. Trimming removed 2 bases at V and 7 bases at J, with 11 bases between. Germline CDR1 is SGHTA and CDR2 is FQGNSA. Variable domain in full (rest from reference TRBV7-2 and TRBJ2-5): GAGVSQSPSNKVTEKGKDVELRCDPISGHTALYWYRQSLGQGLEFLIYFQGNSAPDKSGLPSDRFSAERTGGSVSTLTIQRTQQEDSAVYLCASSLNLAGTQYFGPGTRLLVL.

This sequence joins TRBV18 and TRBJ1-3, with 10 bases that match TRBD1. Germline V CDR1 and CDR2: KGHSH, LQKENI. The junction had 6 bases not matched to a gene; V was cut back by 0 bases and J by 4 bases. The CDR3 extends over 17 amino acids. The CDR3 region has the DNA TGTGCCAGCTCACCACCGTTGACAGGGGGCGCAGGAAACACCATATATTTT. This encodes CASSPPLTGGAGNTIYF. The variable domain in full, with the rest retrieved from reference TRBV18 and TRBJ1-3, is NAGVMQNPRHLVRRRGQEARLRCSPMKGHSHVYWYRQLPEEGLKFMVYLQKENIIDESGMPKERFSAEFPKEGPSILRIQQVVRGDSAAYFCASSPPLTGGAGNTIYFGEGSWLTVV.

This clone has just a few counts. V usage is TRBV29-1 and J usage is TRBJ1-5; TRBD1 agrees at 7 bases. Germline CDR1 is SQVTM and CDR2 is ANQGSEA. Trimming removed 8 bases from V and 9 bases from J; junction bases left unmatched: 10. The CDR3 length is 12 residues. The CDR3 protein is CSILRGEGPQHF. The CDR3 region has the DNA TGCAGCATTCTCAGGGGGGAAGGGCCCCAGCATTTT.

The CDR3 DNA sequence: TGTGCCTGGAGTGTAGGAGTGCACGAGTTTGTGTCCTATAATTCACCCCTCCACTTT. It encodes CAWSVGVHEFVSYNSPLHF. The chain joins TRBV30 to TRBJ1-6; no clear D gene. V lost 0 bases and J 1 base, leaving 19 bases between the germline ends. CDR3 length equals 19 residues. Germline values: CDR1 GTSNPN, CDR2 SVGIG (reference sequence).

The chain is built from TRBV7-2 and TRBJ2-4, with TRBD2 as a possible D gene (6 bases). V lost 1 base and J lost 0, with 7 bases in between. CDR3 length: 15 residues. Germline assignment: CDR1 SGHTA and CDR2 FQGNSA. The CDR3 region is CASSLVGGAKNIQYF. For the CDR3, the DNA is TGTGCCAGCAGCTTAGTGGGGGGAGCCAAAAACATTCAGTACTTC.

This chain uses TRBV18 with TRBJ2-3; TRBD2 aligns across 11 bases. This CDR3 comprises 15 residues. Germline values: CDR1 KGHSH, CDR2 LQKENI. The junction had 4 bases not matched to a gene; V was cut back by 4 bases and J by 4 bases. DNA of the CDR3: TGTGCCAGCTCACGACTAGCGGGGTCTTCAGATACGCAGTATTTT. Amino acids: CASSRLAGSSDTQYF. The full variable domain, in which reference TRBV18 and TRBJ2-3 provide the parts outside the CDR3, is NAGVMQNPRHLVRRRGQEARLRCSPMKGHSHVYWYRQLPEEGLKFMVYLQKENIIDESGMPKERFSAEFPKEGPSILRIQQVVRGDSAAYFCASSRLAGSSDTQYFGPGTRLTVL.

The rearrangement links TRBV6-2 or TRBV6-3 to TRBJ2-7, with TRBD1 matching over 11 bases. The CDR3 contains 16 residues. In germline, CDR1 is MNHEY, CDR2 SVGEGT. Losses at the gene ends were 6 bases for V and 2 bases for J; bases not matched to a gene: 9. The CDR3 DNA reads as TGTGCCAGCAGCAGCATCCTGGGACAGGGGGCCTACGAGCAGTACTTC. Encoded protein: CASSSILGQGAYEQYF.

The chain uses TRBV6-5 and TRBJ2-3; 10 nucleotides align to TRBD1. This CDR3 has 14 amino acids. Per germline, CDR1 MNHEY and CDR2 SVGAGI. The trim removed 4 bases at V and 3 bases at J, leaving 1 base unmatched. CDR3 coding DNA: TGTGCCAGCAGTTGGACAGGGGGAACAGATACGCAGTATTTT. This codes for CASSWTGGTDTQYF.

This clone was counted only a few times. The V gene is TRBV4-2, the J gene TRBJ1-6, with D perhaps matching TRBD1 (5 bases). Germline V gene data show CDR1 as LGHNA and CDR2 as YNFKEQ. The CDR3 covers 16 residues. V gave up 0 bases and J gave up 11 bases, with 17 bases separating them. CDR3 residues: CASSQDNVALGAPLHF. CDR3 sequence (DNA): TGTGCCAGCAGCCAAGATAATGTGGCCTTAGGGGCACCCCTCCACTTT.

The chain couples TRBV20-1 to TRBJ1-2; the D is unclear. V lost 6 bases and J lost 5, with 16 bases in between. The germline V gene has CDR1 DFQATT and CDR2 SNEGSKA (reference sequence). The CDR3 is 13 residues long. The CDR3 sequence: CSASGQAQYGYTF. CDR3 DNA: TGCAGTGCCAGTGGTCAGGCACAATATGGCTACACCTTC.

J is TRBJ2-7 and V is TRBV9; no clear D. Looked up from germline, CDR1 is SGDLS and CDR2 is YYNGEE. Trimming cost V 0 bases and J 3 bases, with 7 bases left between them. The CDR3 has 13 residues. Here the CDR3 DNA reads TGTGCCAGCAGCGTAGGAAGAGACTACGAGCAGTACTTC. Its protein is CASSVGRDYEQYF.

This chain uses TRBV7-2 with TRBJ2-7; TRBD1 is a possible D gene (5 bases). Trimming pared 5 bases from V and 0 bases from J, leaving 14 bases between. The CDR3 is 15 amino acids. Germline assignment: CDR1 SGHTA and CDR2 FQGNSA. In DNA, the CDR3 is TGTGCCAGCAGCGACGGACAAGGTCCCTCCTACGAGCAGTACTTC. Protein sequence: CASSDGQGPSYEQYF. The complete variable domain, with remaining parts taken from reference TRBV7-2 and TRBJ2-7, reads GAGVSQSPSNKVTEKGKDVELRCDPISGHTALYWYRQSLGQGLEFLIYFQGNSAPDKSGLPSDRFSAERTGGSVSTLTIQRTQQEDSAVYLCASSDGQGPSYEQYFGPGTRLTVT.

The chain combines TRBV6-6 with TRBJ1-2; 8 bases line up with TRBD1. This CDR3 has 14 amino acids. V lost 6 bases and J lost 3; bases outside the gene matches: 6. CDR1 MNHNY and CDR2 SVGAGI come from the germline V gene (reference sequence). Written as DNA, the CDR3 is TGTGCCAGCAGCCCAGGGGGCGTAGACTATGGCTACACCTTC. Translating gives CASSPGGVDYGYTF.

The chain links TRBV29-1 to TRBJ2-1, with 7 bases that match TRBD1. Trimming cost V 4 bases and J 7 bases; bases outside gene matches: 10. Germline V CDR1 and CDR2: SQVTM, ANQGSEA. The CDR3 consists of 14 residues. As DNA, the CDR3 is TGCAGCGTTGCTTCCGGCAAGGGGGCAAATGAGCAGTTCTTC. The encoded protein is CSVASGKGANEQFF.

The rearrangement joins TRBV5-1 to TRBJ1-2; TRBD1 might be the D (6 bases). V was pared by 1 base and J by 3 bases, with 7 bases between. CDR1 SGHRS and CDR2 YFSETQ come from the germline V gene. This CDR3 is built from 13 residues. CDR3 sequence (DNA): TGCGCCAGCAGCTTGTCAGGGGACTATGGCTACACCTTC. As protein: CASSLSGDYGYTF.

The genes are TRBV7-9 and TRBJ1-5, with TRBD1 identical over 7 bases. CDR3 length: 14 amino acids. V gave up 5 bases and J gave up 3 bases; unmatched junction bases: 4. The germline gives CDR1 SEHNR, CDR2 FQNEAQ (reference sequence). The CDR3 nucleotides are TGTGCCAGCAGCACAGACAGGGACAATCAGCCCCAGCATTTT. Amino acid sequence: CASSTDRDNQPQHF.

The table lists this clone with a count of one. This chain uses TRBV29-1 with TRBJ2-7, with D tentatively TRBD2 (5 bases). This CDR3 has 14 amino acids. Trimming left V 6 bases short and J 0 bases short, with 15 bases between. Per the germline V gene, CDR1 is SQVTM and CDR2 is ANQGSEA. The DNA of the CDR3 is TGCAGCGTGAGAGGGCGGTACAACTCCTACGAGCAGTACTTC. Translating it yields CSVRGRYNSYEQYF.

The chain carries TRBV18 and TRBJ1-1, with TRBD1 identical over 10 bases. The CDR3 consists of 15 residues. The germline V gene has CDR1 KGHSH and CDR2 LQKENI. V shed 3 bases and J 2 bases; nucleotides not matched to a gene: 3. The DNA of the CDR3 is TGTGCCAGCTCACCGGGACAGGGGCATAACACTGAAGCTTTCTTT. This encodes CASSPGQGHNTEAFF. Supplemented by reference TRBV18 and TRBJ1-1, the full variable domain reads NAGVMQNPRHLVRRRGQEARLRCSPMKGHSHVYWYRQLPEEGLKFMVYLQKENIIDESGMPKERFSAEFPKEGPSILRIQQVVRGDSAAYFCASSPGQGHNTEAFFGQGTRLTVV.

Only one count was recorded for this clone. This chain links TRBV9 with TRBJ2-7; D uncertain. V gave up 2 bases and J gave up 2 bases, with 17 bases separating them. This CDR3 spans 16 amino acids. The germline V gene has CDR1 SGDLS and CDR2 YYNGEE. CDR3 loop: CASSVGFRSDTYEQYF. The CDR3 bases are TGTGCCAGCAGCGTTGGGTTCCGGTCAGACACCTACGAGCAGTACTTC.